Sequencing of this T cell receptor beta chain was carried out in a study of CD8 T cells in ankylosing spondylitis. Study-level results: Made up of under ten highly homologous variants, a TCR beta motif appeared characteristic of ankylosing spondylitis blood. In synovial fluid and blood from reactive arthritis, some motif variants were previously reported.

Construction of TCR beta libraries was performed using quantitative 5'-RACE with molecular barcodes. TCRdb reprocessed the 5' RACE reads with MiXCR, giving one entry per CDR3 protein. The profile shows over 700,000 distinct CDR3 sequences, 19% of them singletons. This clonotype came up a few times. The antigen is undetermined. This CDR3 comprises 16 residues. Per the germline V gene, CDR1 is SGHRS and CDR2 is YFSETQ. Unmatched junction bases numbered 7, after V lost 2 bases and J lost 7 bases. The receptor comes from a male donor with ankylosing spondylitis. V is TRBV5-1 and J is TRBJ2-2; the match to TRBD2 covers 11 bases. The material sequenced was blood, either unsorted or a sorted T cell fraction (not recorded which). CDR3 residues: CASSLPGLAAGGELFF. The CDR3 coding sequence is TGCGCCAGCAGCTTACCGGGACTAGCGGCCGGCGGGGAGCTGTTTTTT.